Below are 30 T cell receptor beta chains sequenced from a single sample in a study of T cells after yellow fever vaccination. From the 5' RACE reads, TCRdb called clonotypes with MiXCR, one entry per CDR3 protein. The data show about 340,000 distinct CDR3 sequences, about 8.7% seen once. The sequences come from PBMCs, collected on the day of the first yellow fever vaccination. All receptors come from a man aged 18-30 years who received the YFV17D yellow fever vaccine.

There are a few counts of this clonotype. This chain joins TRBV25-1 and TRBJ1-4; D call uncertain. V shed 7 bases and J shed 6 bases, with 15 bases lying between them. CDR3 size: 14 residues. Germline CDR1 is MGHDK and CDR2 is SYGVNS. CDR3 nucleotide sequence: TGTGCCAGCACTCCCGCGGGTGTCGATGAAAAACTGTTTTTT. It specifies CASTPAGVDEKLFF.

This clonotype was recorded a few times. The genes are TRBV20-1 and TRBJ1-5; the D gene is possibly TRBD1 (6 bases). Germline V gene lookup returns CDR1 DFQATT and CDR2 SNEGSKA (reference sequence). The germline V and J ends were trimmed by 3 bases and 4 bases, with 16 bases remaining between them. CDR3 size: 15 residues. The CDR3 here is CSASVKTGTNQPQHF. The CDR3 region has the DNA TGCAGTGCTAGCGTCAAGACAGGCACTAATCAGCCCCAGCATTTT.

The V and J genes are TRBV24-1 and TRBJ2-5; tentatively, D is TRBD1 or TRBD2 (5 bases each). V lost 3 bases, J lost 1 base, and 8 bases lay in between. Germline CDR1 reads KGHDR; CDR2 reads SFDVKD. This CDR3 contains 14 residues. The CDR3, as DNA: TGTGCCACCAGTGATGGGGACCTCCAAGAGACCCAGTACTTC. Encoded protein: CATSDGDLQETQYF.

This clonotype was seen more than once but under ten times. This chain connects TRBV7-2 to TRBJ2-2, with D unclear. The CDR3 length is 15 residues. Germline CDR1 and CDR2: SGHTA and FQGNSA. V was shortened by 3 bases and J by 3 bases, with 11 bases between the two germline ends. For the CDR3, the DNA is TGTGCCAGCAGCTTTGCGCTAGTCCACACCGGGGAGCTGTTTTTT. Its protein product is CASSFALVHTGELFF.

The chain carries TRBV2 and TRBJ2-7, with no clear D. CDR1 and CDR2 from the germline V gene are SNHLY and FYNNEI. V lost 7 bases and J 0 bases, leaving 13 bases between the germline ends. The CDR3 is made up of 14 amino acids. CDR3 DNA: TGTGCCAGCATTTCCCCCTGGAGCTCCTACGAGCAGTACTTC. Translated, it gives CASISPWSSYEQYF.

There are a few counts of this clonotype. The V call is TRBV2, the J call TRBJ2-3; TRBD2 matches at 11 bases. The CDR3 has 14 amino acids. Germline V gives CDR1 SNHLY, CDR2 FYNNEI. V lost 9 bases, J lost 7 bases, and 9 bases stayed unmatched. The CDR3 protein is CASGLGLAENTQYF. Written as DNA, the CDR3 is TGTGCCAGTGGCCTGGGACTAGCGGAGAATACGCAGTATTTT.

Note on this clonotype: Here the CDR3 omits its conserved ending phenylalanine or tryptophan, so a read error is the likely source. Because the CDR3's place on the DNA is in doubt, the DNA is left out and the CDR3 is given as listed by TCRdb. This chain connects TRBV29-1 to TRBJ2-3; the table assigns TRBD1, which was not confirmed against the DNA. The germline V gene has CDR1 SQVTM and CDR2 ANQGSEA. The length of the CDR3 is 8 amino acids, counting both ends. CDR3 amino acids: CSVTGTIV.

As concerns this clonotype: Since a much larger clone is just one base distant, this may be a read error. Here the CDR3 DNA reads TGTGCCAGCAGCCCGGGACTGCTGAACACTGAAGCTTTCTTT. It yields the protein CASSPGLLNTEAFF. This sequence joins TRBV5-4 and TRBJ1-1, with a possible D match to TRBD1 (5 bases). The germline gives CDR1 SGHNT, CDR2 YYREEE (reference sequence). V lost 4 bases and J lost 0, with 10 bases in between. The CDR3 covers 14 residues.

This sequence joins TRBV12-3 or TRBV12-4 and TRBJ1-5; 10 nucleotides match TRBD1. This CDR3 contains 13 residues. Losses at the gene ends were 6 bases for V and 5 bases for J; bases not matched to a gene: 1. CDR3 nucleotide sequence: TGTGCCAGCAGCGACAGGGGGCATCAGCCCCAGCATTTT. This gives the protein CASSDRGHQPQHF.

Many counts were recorded for this clonotype. This rearrangement joins TRBV6-5 to TRBJ2-7, with D possibly matching TRBD1 (5 bases). Germline V gene sequence: CDR1 MNHEY, CDR2 SVGAGI. The CDR3 sequence is 14 residues long. Trimming cost V 0 bases and J 6 bases, with 12 bases left between them. The CDR3 DNA sequence: TGTGCCAGCAGTTACTCTCAGGGCCCGGGCGAGCAGTACGTC. Translation: CASSYSQGPGEQYV.

This clonotype occurred a few times. The V and J genes are TRBV12-3 or TRBV12-4 and TRBJ2-2, with TRBD2 identical over 7 bases. CDR3 length: 16 residues. With V trimmed by 5 bases and J by 5 bases, 11 bases remained unmatched. The CDR3 region has the DNA TGTGCCAGCAGTACCTCGGGCGGGGGTAGGACCGGGGAGCTGTTTTTT. Its translation: CASSTSGGGRTGELFF.

The J gene is TRBJ2-1, the V gene TRBV7-2; D perhaps matches TRBD2 (7 bases). The germline V gene encodes CDR1 SGHTA and CDR2 FQGNSA. Trimming took off 8 bases at V and 4 bases at J, with 12 bases between the two ends. This CDR3 spans 13 amino acids. CDR3 loop: CASARGGYNEQFF. The CDR3, as DNA: TGTGCCAGCGCGAGGGGGGGTTACAATGAGCAGTTCTTC.

At least ten counts were recorded for this clonotype. The genes are TRBV7-9 and TRBJ1-2; no clear D. The V gene lost 2 bases and the J gene lost 8 bases, with 6 bases spanning the gap. The CDR3 spans 11 residues. Germline V gene data show CDR1 as SEHNR and CDR2 as FQNEAQ (reference sequence). This chain's CDR3 is CASSLIKGYTF. DNA for the CDR3: TGTGCCAGCAGCTTAATTAAGGGCTACACCTTC.

V gene TRBV2 combines with J gene TRBJ2-2; 9 bases map to TRBD1. This CDR3 comprises 15 residues. J was trimmed by 7 bases and V by 3 bases; bases with no gene match: 6. The germline CDR1 and CDR2 sequences are SNHLY and FYNNEI. The CDR3 region is CASSDDRGFNGELFF. DNA of the CDR3: TGTGCCAGCAGTGACGACAGGGGGTTTAACGGGGAGCTGTTTTTT.

This clonotype was detected a few times. The CDR3 spells CASSWNLEQYF. Written as DNA, the CDR3 is TGTGCCAGCAGCTGGAATTTAGAGCAGTACTTC. This chain links TRBV7-8 with TRBJ2-7; no firm D call. This CDR3 contains 11 residues. The germline gives CDR1 SGHVS, CDR2 FQNEAQ. Trimming shortened V by 4 bases and J by 7 bases, and 8 bases separated the two germline ends.

This clonotype occurred a few times. The rearrangement links TRBV4-1 to TRBJ2-1; D gene uncertain. Germline V gene sequence: CDR1 MGHRA, CDR2 YSYEKL. The germline V and J ends were trimmed by 1 base and 12 bases, with 16 bases remaining between them. CDR3 length equals 14 residues. The CDR3 region is CASSQAGGLFVQFF. The CDR3 bases are TGCGCCAGCAGCCAAGCAGGTGGGCTCTTTGTGCAGTTCTTC.

The chain uses TRBV5-1 and TRBJ1-2; no reliable D call. V lost 2 bases and J lost 7, with 9 bases in between. From germline, CDR1 is SGHRS and CDR2 YFSETQ. This CDR3 spans 12 amino acids. The chain's CDR3 is CASSFTRSGYTF. CDR3 sequence (DNA): TGCGCCAGCAGCTTCACAAGGTCTGGCTACACCTTC. Full variable domain (rest looked up from reference TRBV5-1 and TRBJ1-2): KAGVTQTPRYLIKTRGQQVTLSCSPISGHRSVSWYQQTPGQGLQFLFEYFSETQRNKGNFPGRFSGRQFSNSRSEMNVSTLELGDSALYLCASSFTRSGYTFGSGTRLTVV.

This clonotype appeared many times. The rearrangement links TRBV12-3 or TRBV12-4 to TRBJ1-4; possible D gene TRBD1, 5 bases. The ends were cut back, 5 bases at V and 5 bases at J, with 12 bases in the middle. The CDR3 loop spans 14 amino acids. This CDR3 reads CASSMTDQNEKLFF. CDR3 nucleotide sequence: TGTGCCAGCAGTATGACAGATCAAAATGAAAAACTGTTTTTT.

Points on this clonotype: This may be a read error, as it is one base from a much larger clone. The V and J genes are TRBV29-1 and TRBJ2-5; maybe TRBD1 (5 bases). Germline values: CDR1 SQVTM, CDR2 ANQGSEA. CDR3 length: 15 amino acids. CDR3 loop: CSVELPTEPQETLYF. The CDR3 bases are TGCAGCGTTGAGTTGCCGACAGAACCTCAAGAGACCCTGTACTTC.

The CDR3 protein is CASSPIGPGEEAFF. DNA of the CDR3: TGCGCCAGCAGCCCCATCGGGCCGGGGGAGGAAGCTTTCTTT. This sequence joins TRBV4-3 and TRBJ1-1; a possible D gene is TRBD1 (5 bases). V lost 4 bases, J lost 8 bases, and 17 bases lay in between. CDR1 LGHNA and CDR2 YSLEER come from the germline V gene. The CDR3 totals 14 residues.

This clonotype appeared a few times. The chain joins TRBV9 to TRBJ2-3; TRBD2 matches at 11 bases. Trimming removed 4 bases from V and 1 base from J; junction bases left unmatched: 8. Germline lookup yields CDR1 SGDLS and CDR2 YYNGEE. CDR3 length: 17 residues. CDR3 sequence: CASSPRGSGGGTDTQYF. CDR3 nucleotides: TGTGCCAGCAGCCCCCGGGGTAGCGGGGGGGGCACAGATACGCAGTATTTT.

This chain links TRBV27 with TRBJ2-3; tentative D call: TRBD2 (5 bases). Germline V gene sequence: CDR1 MNHEY, CDR2 SMNVEV (reference sequence). The CDR3 contains 16 residues. The ends were cut back, 6 bases at V and 0 bases at J, with 16 bases in the middle. CDR3 amino acids: CASRPRSGASTDTQYF. In DNA, the CDR3 is TGTGCCAGCAGACCAAGGAGCGGAGCTAGCACAGATACGCAGTATTTT.

Only a few counts were recorded for this clonotype. The chain links TRBV3-1 to TRBJ2-3; D is possibly TRBD1 (8 bases). With 3 bases removed from V and 3 bases from J, the gap between germline ends came to 16 bases. CDR3 length equals 16 residues. Germline-derived CDR1 and CDR2 are LGHDT and YNNKEL (reference sequence). As DNA, the CDR3 is TGTGCCAGCAGCCAGGAAGACAGGGGAGGGACAGATACGCAGTATTTT. Protein sequence: CASSQEDRGGTDTQYF.

The chain joins TRBV12-3 or TRBV12-4 to TRBJ1-1; D ambiguous. This CDR3 spans 14 amino acids. V was pared by 3 bases and J by 0 bases, with 8 bases between. The DNA for the CDR3 is TGTGCCAGCAGTTTGATGCAGATGAACACTGAAGCTTTCTTT. The encoded protein is CASSLMQMNTEAFF.

The chain has TRBV15 and TRBJ1-4, with D possibly being TRBD1 (5 bases). V gave up 1 base and J gave up 5 bases, with 8 bases separating them. The germline V gene has CDR1 LNHNV and CDR2 YYDKDF (reference sequence). The length of the CDR3 is 14 residues. Here the CDR3 DNA reads TGTGCCACCAGCAGAGGGGAGGGGAATGAAAAACTGTTTTTT. As protein: CATSRGEGNEKLFF.

In its sample, this clonotype was seen a few times. The V gene is TRBV12-3 or TRBV12-4, the J gene TRBJ2-1; no clear D gene. The germline V and J ends were trimmed by 0 bases and 9 bases, with 12 bases remaining between them. The CDR3 spans 14 residues. CDR3 region: CASSLASRSSEQFF. CDR3 in DNA: TGTGCCAGCAGTTTAGCCTCCAGGTCGAGTGAGCAGTTCTTC.

Ten or more counts support this clonotype. The gene calls are TRBV6-1 and TRBJ2-7; TRBD2 matches 11 bases. This CDR3 has 14 amino acids. In germline, CDR1 is MNHNS, CDR2 SASEGT. With V trimmed by 5 bases and J by 4 bases, 4 bases remained unmatched. CDR3 sequence: CASSTRTSGYEQYV. As DNA, the CDR3 is TGTGCCAGCAGTACCCGGACTAGCGGGTACGAGCAGTACGTC.

The V and J genes are TRBV7-2 and TRBJ2-5; tentatively, D is TRBD1 (6 bases). Germline V gene sequence: CDR1 SGHTA, CDR2 FQGNSA. The V end was cut by 4 bases, the J end by 5 bases, with 14 bases between. The CDR3 spans 14 residues. The CDR3 spells CASSSGQLPETQYF. As DNA, the CDR3 is TGTGCCAGCAGCTCCGGACAGCTCCCGGAGACCCAGTACTTC. Filled out from reference TRBV7-2 and TRBJ2-5, the complete variable domain reads GAGVSQSPSNKVTEKGKDVELRCDPISGHTALYWYRQSLGQGLEFLIYFQGNSAPDKSGLPSDRFSAERTGGSVSTLTIQRTQQEDSAVYLCASSSGQLPETQYFGPGTRLLVL.

At least ten counts were recorded for this clonotype. The chain recombines TRBV4-2 with TRBJ2-1; tentatively, D is TRBD1 or TRBD2 (5 bases each). There are 15 residues in the CDR3. Trimming left V 0 bases short and J 7 bases short, with 13 bases between. The germline CDR1 and CDR2 sequences are LGHNA and YNFKEQ. The CDR3 spells CASSQERGLWNEQFF. CDR3 sequence (DNA): TGTGCCAGCAGCCAAGAGAGGGGTCTTTGGAATGAGCAGTTCTTC.

The gene calls are TRBV14 and TRBJ1-4; TRBD1 is a possible D gene (5 bases). V gave up 3 bases and J gave up 5 bases, with 19 bases separating them. The CDR3 has 17 amino acids. Germline-derived CDR1 and CDR2 are SGHDN and FVKESK. The CDR3 sequence is CASSHLGAVNSNEKLFF. The CDR3 DNA is TGTGCCAGCAGCCACCTAGGGGCAGTTAATTCCAATGAAAAACTGTTTTTT.